This T cell receptor (beta chain) stems from a study of T cells in Graves' hyperthyroidism and ophthalmopathy. Overall study findings and caveats: Before onset, by a median of approximately 5.9 months, the model predicted ophthalmopathy.

Patients having uncontrolled infection, another autoimmune disease, pregnancy or lactation were not included. The CDR3 is made up of 16 amino acids. The germline CDR1 and CDR2 sequences are SEHNR and FQNEAQ (reference sequence). J gave up 0 bases and V 5 bases, and 8 bases lay outside the gene matches. TCR beta CDR3 regions were amplified from RNA. Primed by the HTBI set, a first-round RT-PCR was run on the TCR CDR3. One entry per CDR3 protein, called by TCRdb with MiXCR from the multiplex PCR reads. Of approximately 510,000 distinct CDR3 sequences in the sample, approximately 48% were seen once. As concerns this clonotype: Its antigen is not identified.

The V call is TRBV7-9, the J call TRBJ1-1; 8 nucleotides match TRBD1. This TCR came from an adult woman with Graves' disease, either hyperthyroidism or ophthalmopathy (not recorded which). Sequencing was carried out using peripheral blood or thyroid tissue (not recorded which). The CDR3 DNA reads as TGTGCCAGCAGCCACCGGGACAGGATCATGAACACTGAAGCTTTCTTT. It yields the protein CASSHRDRIMNTEAFF.